The subject of this entry is one TCR beta chain. The record originates from a study of blood T cell repertoires in COVID-19. The protocol was immunoSEQ multiplex PCR, while the TCRdb copy is restricted to in-frame clones and leaves out a portion. The sample records about 22,000 clones, approximately 92% being singletons. Looked up from germline, CDR1 is LNHDA and CDR2 is SQIVND (reference sequence). This CDR3 contains 15 residues. Trimming cost V 2 bases and J 9 bases, with 17 bases left between them. The source material was peripheral blood. The V and J genes are TRBV19 and TRBJ2-1; a possible D gene is TRBD1 (5 bases). The sequence derives from a woman in her 70s with active COVID-19. Here the CDR3 reads CASSILIGAGSEQFF. CDR3 in DNA: TGTGCCAGTAGTATACTAATAGGGGCAGGCAGTGAGCAGTTCTTC.